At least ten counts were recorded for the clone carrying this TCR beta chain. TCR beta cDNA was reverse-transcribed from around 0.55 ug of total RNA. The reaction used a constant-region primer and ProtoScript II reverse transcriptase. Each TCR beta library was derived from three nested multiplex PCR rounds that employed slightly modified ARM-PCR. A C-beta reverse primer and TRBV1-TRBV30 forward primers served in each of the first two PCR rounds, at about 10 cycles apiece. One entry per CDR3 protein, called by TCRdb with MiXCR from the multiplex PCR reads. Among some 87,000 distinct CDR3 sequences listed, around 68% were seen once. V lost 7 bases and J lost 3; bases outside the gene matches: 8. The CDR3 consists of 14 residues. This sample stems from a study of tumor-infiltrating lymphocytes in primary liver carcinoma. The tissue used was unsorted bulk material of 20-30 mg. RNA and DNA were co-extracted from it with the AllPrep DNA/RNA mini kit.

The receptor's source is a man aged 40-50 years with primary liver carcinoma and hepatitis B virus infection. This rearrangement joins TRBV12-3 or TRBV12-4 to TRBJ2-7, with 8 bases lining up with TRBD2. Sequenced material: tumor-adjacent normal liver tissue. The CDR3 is CASTFVGTSYEQYF. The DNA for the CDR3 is TGTGCCAGCACCTTTGTGGGGACTAGCTACGAGCAGTACTTC.